The 17 T cell receptor beta chains below were found in one sample sequenced in a study of regulatory T cells in long-lasting Graves disease (dated by TCRdb to the early 2020s). Library prep was done by multiplex PCR. The instrument was an Illumina HiSeq 4000. CDR3 regions were amplified by Arm-PCR with iRepertoire HTBI primers to construct TCR beta libraries. Using fastp at Q25 and MiXCR, TCRdb reprocessed the public reads and kept productive beta chains. CDR3 protein duplicates are merged, each entry listing the most common genes and DNA. A total of about 440,000 distinct CDR3 sequences appear in this sample, approximately 16% of them only once. Jointly, the top ten make up roughly 10% of the sample. The sample's time point, from its label and the paper: newly diagnosed GD, antithyroid drugs for less than 3 months. For both TCR sequencing and RNA sequencing, RNA was extracted from PBMCs in TRIzol.

In addition, the sample was reused for a study of T cells in Graves' hyperthyroidism and ophthalmopathy.

Sequences were derived from peripheral blood mononuclear cells (PBMCs), sampled at new diagnosis, from a patient treated with antithyroid drugs. Every receptor here comes from a woman in her 30s with Graves disease. Donor details come from another sample of the same person, matched by shared clones.

This clonotype was found many times. J is TRBJ1-5 and V is TRBV6-5; D is perhaps TRBD1 (6 bases). V lost 4 bases, J lost 0 bases, and 13 bases lay in between. The CDR3 covers 16 residues. The V gene's germline CDR1 is MNHEY and CDR2 SVGAGI. This CDR3 reads CASSLDSSYSNQPQHF. CDR3 bases: TGTGCCAGCAGTTTGGACAGTTCATATAGCAATCAGCCCCAGCATTTT.

The chain carries TRBV4-1 and TRBJ2-7, with 8 positions matching TRBD1. V dropped 1 base and J dropped 0; count of bases not matched to a gene: 2. From germline, CDR1 is MGHRA and CDR2 YSYEKL. The CDR3 is made up of 15 amino acids. CDR3 sequence: CASSQGQGFSYEQYF. Written as DNA, the CDR3 is TGCGCCAGCAGCCAAGGACAGGGGTTCTCCTACGAGCAGTACTTC.

This clonotype was detected ten times or more. J is TRBJ2-5 and V is TRBV2; maybe TRBD2 (5 bases). The CDR3 consists of 13 residues. Trimming removed 5 bases from V and 2 bases from J, with 9 bases in between. The germline CDR1 and CDR2 sequences are SNHLY and FYNNEI. CDR3 nucleotides: TGTGCCAGCAGTCGGACTCTTCAAGAGACCCAGTACTTC. Translating gives CASSRTLQETQYF. The whole variable domain, filled in from reference TRBV2 and TRBJ2-5, reads EPEVTQTPSHQVTQMGQEVILRCVPISNHLYFYWYRQILGQKVEFLVSFYNNEISEKSEIFDDQFSVERPDGSNFTLKIRSTKLEDSAMYFCASSRTLQETQYFGPGTRLLVL.

This clonotype was recorded many times. The CDR3 protein is CASSPGTVPYNEQFF. The CDR3 nucleotides read TGTGCCAGCTCACCGGGGACAGTTCCTTACAATGAGCAGTTCTTC. The chain carries TRBV18 and TRBJ2-1; 7 bases map to TRBD1. V trimming: 3 bases; J trimming: 4 bases; junction bases outside the gene matches: 6. The CDR3 is 15 amino acids. The germline CDR1 and CDR2 sequences are KGHSH and LQKENI.

The chain employs TRBV2 and TRBJ2-3; D is ambiguous. Trimming shortened V by 4 bases and J by 4 bases, and 9 bases separated the two germline ends. Germline-derived CDR1 and CDR2 are SNHLY and FYNNEI. The CDR3 runs to 13 residues. In DNA, the CDR3 is TGTGCCAGCAGTGCAATGCTCGCAGATACGCAGTATTTT. Residues: CASSAMLADTQYF.

This clonotype was recorded a few times. As DNA, the CDR3 is TGCAGCGGCACCGGGACAGGGATTAGGGAGACCCAGTACTTC. Translation gives CSGTGTGIRETQYF. The chain uses TRBV29-1 and TRBJ2-5; 9 nucleotides align to TRBD1. The CDR3 contains 14 residues. Germline V lookup: CDR1 SQVTM, CDR2 ANQGSEA. V lost 7 bases to trimming and J lost 5 bases; unmatched junction nucleotides: 11.

As for this clonotype: Only one base separates this from a far larger clonotype, so it likely reflects a read error. This rearrangement joins TRBV5-1 to TRBJ2-1; 11 bases agree with TRBD2. The length of the CDR3 is 14 residues. Germline CDR1 is SGHRS and CDR2 is YFSETQ. CDR3 nucleotide sequence: TGTGCCAGCAGTGGGTCTAGCGGGAGGAATGAGCAGTTCTTC. Translated: CASSGSSGRNEQFF.

This clonotype has a count of ten or more. The rearrangement joins TRBV6-5 to TRBJ1-2; D is undetermined. The germline CDR1 and CDR2 sequences are MNHEY and SVGAGI. V was clipped by 2 bases and J by 6 bases, with 7 bases between them. The CDR3 consists of 12 residues. This CDR3 reads CASSYVGNGYTF. In DNA, the CDR3 is TGTGCCAGCAGTTACGTTGGTAATGGCTACACCTTC.

This clonotype has at least ten counts. The chain employs TRBV20-1 and TRBJ2-3; D may be TRBD1 or TRBD2 (6 bases each). The V and J ends lost 4 bases and 1 base respectively, with 18 bases between them. The germline gives CDR1 DFQATT, CDR2 SNEGSKA (reference sequence). The CDR3 is 16 amino acids. Here the CDR3 reads CSAMNLRGQGTDTQYF. In nucleotides, the CDR3 is TGCAGTGCTATGAACCTTCGGGGGCAGGGCACAGATACGCAGTATTTT.

The rearrangement links TRBV11-2 to TRBJ2-5; TRBD1 matches at 8 bases. CDR1 SGHAT and CDR2 FQNNGV come from the germline V gene. This CDR3 has 14 amino acids. V dropped 10 bases and J dropped 2; count of bases not matched to a gene: 9. Here the CDR3 DNA reads TGTGCCACCAGTAAAACAGGGGGGCAAGAGACCCAGTACTTC. Translation: CATSKTGGQETQYF.

This clonotype was detected ten times or more. The rearrangement uses TRBV5-1 and TRBJ2-1; 7 bases match TRBD2. CDR3 length: 16 residues. The ends lost 2 bases at V and 1 base at J; junction bases unmatched: 6. CDR1 is SGHRS and CDR2 is YFSETQ in the germline V gene. CDR3 DNA sequence: TGCGCCAGCAGCTTTGCTAGCGGTTTTTCCTACAATGAGCAGTTCTTC. Protein product: CASSFASGFSYNEQFF. The entire variable domain, with the rest obtained from reference TRBV5-1 and TRBJ2-1, is as follows: KAGVTQTPRYLIKTRGQQVTLSCSPISGHRSVSWYQQTPGQGLQFLFEYFSETQRNKGNFPGRFSGRQFSNSRSEMNVSTLELGDSALYLCASSFASGFSYNEQFFGPGTRLTVL.

This clonotype was observed many times. V and J are TRBV28 and TRBJ2-3; tentatively, D is TRBD1 (6 bases). Germline V gives CDR1 MDHEN, CDR2 SYDVKM. CDR3 size: 16 residues. V gave up 10 bases and J gave up 0 bases, with 20 bases separating them. CDR3 in amino acids: CAKKRGKVTSTDTQYF. CDR3 nucleotides: TGTGCCAAAAAAAGGGGGAAGGTTACTAGCACAGATACGCAGTATTTT. The variable domain in full, completed from reference TRBV28 and TRBJ2-3, reads DVKVTQSSRYLVKRTGEKVFLECVQDMDHENMFWYRQDPGLGLRLIYFSYDVKMKEKGDIPEGYSVSREKKERFSLILESASTNQTSMYLCAKKRGKVTSTDTQYFGPGTRLTVL.

This clonotype was found many times. The chain uses TRBV7-3 and TRBJ2-3; 7 positions agree with TRBD1. CDR1 is SGHTA, CDR2 FQGTGA, per germline. V shed 4 bases and J 4 bases; nucleotides not matched to a gene: 14. The CDR3 runs 17 residues. CDR3 in DNA: TGTGCCAGCAGCTACCCAGTAGAGGGGGCTGACCCAGATACGCAGTATTTT. As protein: CASSYPVEGADPDTQYF.

This clonotype was found many times. This chain connects TRBV28 to TRBJ1-5; D is undetermined. This CDR3 comprises 14 residues. The germline V gene encodes CDR1 MDHEN and CDR2 SYDVKM. Trimming cost V 2 bases and J 5 bases, with 10 bases left between them. In DNA form, the CDR3 reads TGTGCCAGCAGTTTAGTAAGAAGTGATCAGCCCCAGCATTTT. Protein sequence: CASSLVRSDQPQHF.

The chain carries TRBV6-1 and TRBJ1-3; D is unclear. The CDR3 spans 12 residues. Between the trimmed V and J ends, which lost 10 bases and 4 bases, there was a span of 11 bases. Germline CDR1 is MNHNS and CDR2 is SASEGT. CDR3 bases: TGTGCCACCCTGACACGCGGAAACACCATATATTTT. Its translation: CATLTRGNTIYF.

This clonotype was picked up many times. The genes are TRBV27 and TRBJ2-3, with TRBD1 matching 7 bases. This CDR3 region has 17 residues. J was trimmed by 2 bases and V by 4 bases; bases with no gene match: 12. Germline lookup yields CDR1 MNHEY and CDR2 SMNVEV (reference sequence). CDR3 DNA sequence: TGTGCCAGCAGTTCCCCTGCGACAGGGCAGGACACAGATACGCAGTATTTT. Its protein product is CASSSPATGQDTDTQYF.

About this clonotype: This could be a read error, since a much larger clone is one nucleotide away. J is TRBJ2-7 and V is TRBV6-1; 14 positions match TRBD2. CDR1 is MNHNS and CDR2 is SASEGT in the germline V gene. CDR3 length: 18 residues. The V gene end was trimmed by 5 bases and the J gene end by 6 bases; junction bases not matched to a gene: 15. CDR3 protein: CASSPGLAGGMQGSEQYF. CDR3 bases: TGTGCCAGCAGTCCCGGACTAGCGGGAGGAATGCAAGGCTCCGAGCAGTACTTC.